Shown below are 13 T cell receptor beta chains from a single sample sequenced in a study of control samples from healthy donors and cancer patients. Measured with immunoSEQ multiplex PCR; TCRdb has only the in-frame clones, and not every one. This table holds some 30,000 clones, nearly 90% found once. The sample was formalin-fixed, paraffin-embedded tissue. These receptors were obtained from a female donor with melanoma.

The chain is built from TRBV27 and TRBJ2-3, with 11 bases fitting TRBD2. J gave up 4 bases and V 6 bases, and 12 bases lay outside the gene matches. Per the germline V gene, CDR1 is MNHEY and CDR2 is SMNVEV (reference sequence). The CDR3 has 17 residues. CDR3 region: CASRPYLSGRGADTQYF. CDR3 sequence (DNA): TGTGCCAGCAGACCCTACCTTAGCGGGAGGGGGGCAGATACGCAGTATTTT.

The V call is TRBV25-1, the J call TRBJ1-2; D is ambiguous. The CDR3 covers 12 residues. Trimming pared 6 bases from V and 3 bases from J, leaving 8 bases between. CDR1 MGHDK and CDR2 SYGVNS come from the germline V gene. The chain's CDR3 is CASREGDYGYTF. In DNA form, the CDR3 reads TGTGCCAGCAGGGAAGGCGACTATGGCTACACCTTC.

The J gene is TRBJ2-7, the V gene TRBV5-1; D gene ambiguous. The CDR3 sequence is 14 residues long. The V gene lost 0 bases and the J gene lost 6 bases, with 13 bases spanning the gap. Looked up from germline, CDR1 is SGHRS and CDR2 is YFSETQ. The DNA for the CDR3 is TGCGCCAGCAGCTTGGAGGGAATGGGTCGCGAGCAGTACTTC. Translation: CASSLEGMGREQYF.

CDR3: CASQKSGESSWETQYF. The CDR3 DNA follows: TGTGCCAGCCAAAAATCAGGGGAATCATCGTGGGAGACCCAGTACTTC. The chain combines TRBV14 with TRBJ2-5, with a tentative D call TRBD1 (6 bases). Deletions cut 8 bases from V and 5 bases from J, with 24 bases between. The CDR3 has 16 residues. Germline-derived CDR1 and CDR2 are SGHDN and FVKESK.

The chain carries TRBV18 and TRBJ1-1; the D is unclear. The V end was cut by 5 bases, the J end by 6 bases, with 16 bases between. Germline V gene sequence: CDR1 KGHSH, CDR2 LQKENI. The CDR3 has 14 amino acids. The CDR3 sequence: CASSGGRRIAEAFF. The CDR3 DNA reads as TGTGCCAGCTCAGGAGGAAGGCGGATCGCTGAAGCTTTCTTT.

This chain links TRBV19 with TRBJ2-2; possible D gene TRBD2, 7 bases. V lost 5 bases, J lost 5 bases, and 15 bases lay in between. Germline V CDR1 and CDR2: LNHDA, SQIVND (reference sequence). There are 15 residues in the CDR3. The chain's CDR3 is CASSEAGARTGELFF. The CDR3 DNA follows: TGTGCCAGTAGTGAGGCGGGGGCGAGAACCGGGGAGCTGTTTTTT.

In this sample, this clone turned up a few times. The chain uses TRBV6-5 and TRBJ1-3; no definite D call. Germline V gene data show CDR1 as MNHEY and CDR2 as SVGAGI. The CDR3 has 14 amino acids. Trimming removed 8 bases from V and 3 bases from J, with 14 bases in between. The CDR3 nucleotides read TGTGCCAGCCGAGAGGCGGGTGGTGGAAACACCATATATTTT. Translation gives CASREAGGGNTIYF.

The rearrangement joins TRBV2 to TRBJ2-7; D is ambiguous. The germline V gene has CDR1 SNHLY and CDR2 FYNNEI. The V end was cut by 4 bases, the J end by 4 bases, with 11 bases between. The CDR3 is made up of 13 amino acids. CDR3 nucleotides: TGTGCCAGCAGTGGTTTGGCTCCTTACGAGCAGTACTTC. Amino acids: CASSGLAPYEQYF.

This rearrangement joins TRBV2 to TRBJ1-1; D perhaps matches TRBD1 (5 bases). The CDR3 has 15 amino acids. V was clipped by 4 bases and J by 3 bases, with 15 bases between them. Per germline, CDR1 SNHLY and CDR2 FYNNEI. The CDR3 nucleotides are TGTGCCAGCAGTGTTCGCGGGGCCGGGGACACTGAAGCTTTCTTT. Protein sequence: CASSVRGAGDTEAFF.

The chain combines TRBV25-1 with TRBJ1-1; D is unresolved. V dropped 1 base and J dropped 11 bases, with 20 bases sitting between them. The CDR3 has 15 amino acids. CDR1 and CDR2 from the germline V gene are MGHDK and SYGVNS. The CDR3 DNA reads TGTGCCAGCAGTGAATCTGGCCAGCTTCGCAGAGGGGCTTTCTTT. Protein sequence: CASSESGQLRRGAFF. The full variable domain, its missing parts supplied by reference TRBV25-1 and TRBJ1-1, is EADIYQTPRYLVIGTGKKITLECSQTMGHDKMYWYQQDPGMELHLIHYSYGVNSTEKGDLSSESTVSRIRTEHFPLTLESARPSHTSQYLCASSESGQLRRGAFFGQGTRLTVV.

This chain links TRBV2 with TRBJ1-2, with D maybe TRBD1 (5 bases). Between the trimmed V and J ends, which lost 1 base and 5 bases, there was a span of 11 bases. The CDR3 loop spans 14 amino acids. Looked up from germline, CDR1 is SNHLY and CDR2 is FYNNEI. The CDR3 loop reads CASSEEGLVYGYTF. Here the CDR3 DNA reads TGTGCCAGCAGTGAAGAGGGGCTGGTATATGGCTACACCTTC.

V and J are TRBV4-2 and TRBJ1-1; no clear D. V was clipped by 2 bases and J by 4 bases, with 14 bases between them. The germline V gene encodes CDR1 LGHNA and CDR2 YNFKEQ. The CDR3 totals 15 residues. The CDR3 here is CASSQLRDTATEAFF. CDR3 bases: TGTGCCAGCAGCCAATTGAGGGATACGGCCACTGAAGCTTTCTTT.

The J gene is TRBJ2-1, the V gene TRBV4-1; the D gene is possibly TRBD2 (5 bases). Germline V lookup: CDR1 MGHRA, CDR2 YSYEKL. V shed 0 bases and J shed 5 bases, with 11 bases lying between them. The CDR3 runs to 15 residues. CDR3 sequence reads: CASSQELAVDNEQFF. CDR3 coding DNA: TGCGCCAGCAGCCAAGAGCTAGCCGTGGACAATGAGCAGTTCTTC.